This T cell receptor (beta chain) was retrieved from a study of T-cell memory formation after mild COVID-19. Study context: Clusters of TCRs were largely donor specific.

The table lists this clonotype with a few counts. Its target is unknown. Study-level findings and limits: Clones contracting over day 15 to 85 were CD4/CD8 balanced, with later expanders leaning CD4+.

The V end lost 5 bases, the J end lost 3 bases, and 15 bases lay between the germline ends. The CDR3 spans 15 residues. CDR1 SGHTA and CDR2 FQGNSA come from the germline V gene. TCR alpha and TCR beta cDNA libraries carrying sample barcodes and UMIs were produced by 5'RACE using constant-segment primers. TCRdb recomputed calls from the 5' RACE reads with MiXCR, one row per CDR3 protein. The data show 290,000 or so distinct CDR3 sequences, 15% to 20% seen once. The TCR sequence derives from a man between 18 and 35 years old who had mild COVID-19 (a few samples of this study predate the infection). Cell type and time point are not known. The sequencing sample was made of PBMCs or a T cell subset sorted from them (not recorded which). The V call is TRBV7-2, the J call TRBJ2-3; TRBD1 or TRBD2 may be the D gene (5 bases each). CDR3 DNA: TGTGCCAGCAGCACCGGTGGGGGTCGGACAGATACGCAGTATTTT. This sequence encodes CASSTGGGRTDTQYF.